These T cell receptor beta chains were read from a single sample in a study of beta chain features in type 1 diabetes. Generated by immunoSEQ multiplex PCR, the TCRdb table keeps only in-frame clones and is missing some. The repertoire includes 400,000 to 600,000 clones, about 29% of them detected once, and more than 0.055% sits in the top ten. The sequenced sample consisted of naive CD4+ T cells from blood. These receptors all stem from a man younger than 30 in good health. Both conserved end residues are part of each CDR3. The D gene is left open where the match is weak. The size field is filled for only some rows; it gives once, few, many or a size class.

clone_size: few
v_call: TRBV5-6
d_call: TRBD1
j_call: TRBJ2-5
cdr3_aa: CASSTRQGSETQYF
cdr3_nt: TGTGCCAGCAGCACCAGACAGGGTAGCGAGACCCAGTACTTC

clone_size: few
v_call: TRBV30
d_call: NA
j_call: TRBJ2-2
cdr3_aa: CAWSVTRRTGELFF
cdr3_nt: TGTGCCTGGAGTGTAACTCGGCGGACCGGGGAGCTGTTTTTT

clone_size: NA
v_call: TRBV18
d_call: NA
j_call: TRBJ2-1
cdr3_aa: CASSPGSRSPGDNEQFF
cdr3_nt: TGTGCCAGCTCACCAGGGAGTCGGTCCCCCGGCGACAATGAGCAGTTCTTC

clone_size: few
v_call: TRBV27
d_call: NA
j_call: TRBJ2-7
cdr3_aa: CASSLSPGAGYEQYF
cdr3_nt: TGTGCCAGCAGTTTATCGCCGGGGGCGGGGTACGAGCAGTACTTC

clone_size: NA
v_call: TRBV29-1
d_call: TRBD2
j_call: TRBJ2-3
cdr3_aa: CSVIVGLAATYF
cdr3_nt: TGCAGCGTCATCGTGGGACTAGCGGCGACGTATTTT

clone_size: few
v_call: TRBV29-1
d_call: TRBD2
j_call: TRBJ2-1
cdr3_aa: CSVVNLILAGPNEQFF
cdr3_nt: TGCAGCGTTGTGAACCTGATACTAGCGGGACCGAATGAGCAGTTCTTC

clone_size: NA
v_call: TRBV9
d_call: NA
j_call: TRBJ1-1
cdr3_aa: CASSVEPGWSNTEAFF
cdr3_nt: TGTGCCAGCAGCGTAGAACCGGGTTGGAGCAACACTGAAGCTTTCTTT

clone_size: NA
v_call: TRBV4-3
d_call: NA
j_call: TRBJ2-7
cdr3_aa: CASSQDLAAYEQYF
cdr3_nt: TGCGCCAGCAGCCAAGATCTGGCCGCCTACGAGCAGTACTTC

clone_size: NA
v_call: TRBV6-1
d_call: NA
j_call: TRBJ2-7
cdr3_aa: CASSVGHLRAGEQYF
cdr3_nt: TGTGCCAGCAGTGTAGGACATCTTAGGGCTGGCGAGCAGTACTTC

clone_size: NA
v_call: TRBV7-9
d_call: TRBD2
j_call: TRBJ2-5
cdr3_aa: CASSQAGAETQYF
cdr3_nt: TGTGCCAGCAGCCAAGCGGGAGCAGAGACCCAGTACTTC

clone_size: few
v_call: TRBV15
d_call: NA
j_call: TRBJ1-1
cdr3_aa: CATSRDRTLNTEAFF
cdr3_nt: TGTGCCACCAGCAGAGATAGGACCTTGAACACTGAAGCTTTCTTT

clone_size: NA
v_call: TRBV2
d_call: NA
j_call: TRBJ2-1
cdr3_aa: CASSKLQYSANEQFF
cdr3_nt: TGTGCCAGCAGTAAACTACAATATTCAGCCAATGAGCAGTTCTTC

clone_size: NA
v_call: TRBV27
d_call: TRBD1
j_call: TRBJ2-1
cdr3_aa: CASSPGTESYNEQFF
cdr3_nt: TGTGCCAGCAGTCCTGGGACAGAGTCCTACAATGAGCAGTTCTTC

clone_size: few
v_call: TRBV7-7
d_call: NA
j_call: TRBJ2-3
cdr3_aa: CASSMTGQTDTQYF
cdr3_nt: TGTGCCAGCAGCATGACCGGACAGACAGATACGCAGTATTTT

clone_size: few
v_call: TRBV30
d_call: NA
j_call: TRBJ2-2
cdr3_aa: CAWSTGGPNTGELFF
cdr3_nt: TGTGCCTGGAGCACCGGGGGCCCGAACACCGGGGAGCTGTTTTTT

clone_size: NA
v_call: TRBV7-2
d_call: TRBD1
j_call: TRBJ1-2
cdr3_aa: CASSPLGQGYGYTF
cdr3_nt: TGTGCCAGCAGCCCTCTGGGACAGGGGTATGGCTACACCTTC

clone_size: few
v_call: TRBV29-1
d_call: NA
j_call: TRBJ1-2
cdr3_aa: CSVDNQNYGYTF
cdr3_nt: TGCAGCGTTGATAACCAGAACTATGGCTACACCTTC